This T cell receptor beta chain was profiled in a study of T cell clonality in common variable immunodeficiency. This clone was counted at least ten times. The read ends 3 residues shy of where the CDR3 ends; the end is completed using the germline J gene. Profiled with immunoSEQ multiplex PCR; TCRdb holds only in-frame clones, not every one. The specimen gives tens of thousands of clones without singletons; the ten biggest hold 0.8%. There are 16 residues in the CDR3. CDR1 SQVTM and CDR2 ANQGSEA come from the germline V gene. V lost 6 bases to trimming and J lost 5 bases; unmatched junction nucleotides: 17.

V and J are TRBV29-1 and TRBJ2-7; TRBD1 matches at 9 bases. The TCR sequence derives from a person aged 18 to 75 in good health. What was sequenced was peripheral blood mononuclear cells. The CDR3 spells CSVNLPTGGINDEQYF. Incomplete CDR3 DNA: TGCAGCGTCAACCTCCCTACAGGGGGCATCAATGACGAG.